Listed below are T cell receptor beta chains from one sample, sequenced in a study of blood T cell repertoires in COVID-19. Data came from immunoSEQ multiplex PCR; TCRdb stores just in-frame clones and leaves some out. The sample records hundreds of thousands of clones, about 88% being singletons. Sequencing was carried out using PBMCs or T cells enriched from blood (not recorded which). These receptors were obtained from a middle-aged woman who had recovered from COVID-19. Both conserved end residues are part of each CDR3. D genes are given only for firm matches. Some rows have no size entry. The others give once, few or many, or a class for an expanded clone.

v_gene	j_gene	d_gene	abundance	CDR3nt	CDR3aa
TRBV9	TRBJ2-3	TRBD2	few	TGTGCCAGCAGCGTAGCCAGCGGGGGTCGCACAGATACGCAGTATTTT	CASSVASGGRTDTQYF
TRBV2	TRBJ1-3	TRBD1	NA	TGTGCCAGCAGTGATGCACAGGGGAGAGGAAACACCATATATTTT	CASSDAQGRGNTIYF
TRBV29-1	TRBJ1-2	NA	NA	TGCAGCGTTGAGAAAGGACTCTATGGCTACACCTTC	CSVEKGLYGYTF
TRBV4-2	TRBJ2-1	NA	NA	TGTGCCAGCAGCCCTAGTATATGGGTTGGCAATGAGCAGTTCTTC	CASSPSIWVGNEQFF
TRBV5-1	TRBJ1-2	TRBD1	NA	TGCGCCAGCAGCTTGATGTCAGGGGGCGACTATGGCTACACCTTC	CASSLMSGGDYGYTF
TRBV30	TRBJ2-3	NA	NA	TGTGCCTGGGGGACTGTAAATAGCGCAGATACGCAGTATTTT	CAWGTVNSADTQYF
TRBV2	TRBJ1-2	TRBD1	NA	TGTGCCAGCAGTGCCCAACAGGGGTACTATGGCTACACCTTC	CASSAQQGYYGYTF
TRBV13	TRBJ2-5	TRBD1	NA	TGTGCCAGCAGCCCCGGACAGGGCTCCCAGTACTTC	CASSPGQGSQYF
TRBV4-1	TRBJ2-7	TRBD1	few	TGCGCCAGCGGTCAGGGACAGGGGACCTACGAGCAGTACTTC	CASGQGQGTYEQYF
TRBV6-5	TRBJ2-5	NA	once	TGTGCCAGTTCTGGGGGGACGCCGGGGACCCAGTACTTC	CASSGGTPGTQYF
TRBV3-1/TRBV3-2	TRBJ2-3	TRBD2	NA	TGTGCCAGCAGCCGAGGCAATAGCGGGGGGCCGAGCACAGATACGCAGTATTTT	CASSRGNSGGPSTDTQYF
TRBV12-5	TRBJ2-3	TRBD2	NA	TGTGCTAGTGGTTTGGGACTAGCGGGAGGGAGAGATACGCAGTATTTT	CASGLGLAGGRDTQYF
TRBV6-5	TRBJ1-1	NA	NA	TGTGCCAGCACGACACGCCGGAACACTGAAGCTTTCTTT	CASTTRRNTEAFF
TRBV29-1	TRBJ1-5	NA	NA	TGCAGCGGAGGTGAGGGCAATCAGCCCCAGCATTTT	CSGGEGNQPQHF
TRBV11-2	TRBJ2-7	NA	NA	TGTGCCAGCAGCTCTCGAGAGGAGGACTCCTACGAGCAGTACTTC	CASSSREEDSYEQYF
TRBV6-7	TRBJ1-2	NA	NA	TGTGCCAGCAGTTACCAGCGGGGGGCGGGCGGCTACACCTTC	CASSYQRGAGGYTF
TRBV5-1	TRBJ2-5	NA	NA	TGCGCCAGCAGCCCCGTGCAGGGGATCCAAGAGACCCAGTACTTC	CASSPVQGIQETQYF
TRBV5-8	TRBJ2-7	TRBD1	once	TGTGCCAGCAGCACCGGGACAGGGACCTACGAGCAGTACTTC	CASSTGTGTYEQYF
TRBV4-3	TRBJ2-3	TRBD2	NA	TGCGCCAGCAGCCCCCGGGGGGACCGATCTAGCACAGATACGCAGTATTTT	CASSPRGDRSSTDTQYF
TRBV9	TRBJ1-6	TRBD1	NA	TGTGCCAGCAGCGTAGGGGACAGACATAATTCACCCCTCCACTTT	CASSVGDRHNSPLHF
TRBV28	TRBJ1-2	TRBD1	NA	TGTGCCGCAGGGGGCTTGAACTATGGCTACACCTTC	CAAGGLNYGYTF
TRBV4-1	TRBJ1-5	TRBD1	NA	TGCGCCAGCAGCCAGGCGGACAGGGGGTATCAGCCCCAGCATTTT	CASSQADRGYQPQHF
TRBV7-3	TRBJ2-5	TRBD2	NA	TGTGCCAGCAGCGAGCTAGCGGGGGGAGAGACCCAGTACTTC	CASSELAGGETQYF
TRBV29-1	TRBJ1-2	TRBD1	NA	TGCAGCGTTGAACCCCTGACAGGGCCTAACTATGGCTACACCTTC	CSVEPLTGPNYGYTF
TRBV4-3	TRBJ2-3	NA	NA	TGCGCCAGCAGCCAAGATCGGGGGACAGATACGCAGTATTTT	CASSQDRGTDTQYF
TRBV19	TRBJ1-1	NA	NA	TGTGCCAGTAGTATAGGAGGGGAGGTTACTGAAGCTTTCTTT	CASSIGGEVTEAFF
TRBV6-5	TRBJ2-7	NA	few	TGTGCCTGCAACAGGGATGGCTACTACGAGCAGTACTTC	CACNRDGYYEQYF
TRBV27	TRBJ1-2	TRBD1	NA	TGTGCCAGCAGTTCACAGGGGGTCCTAAACTATGGCTACACCTTC	CASSSQGVLNYGYTF
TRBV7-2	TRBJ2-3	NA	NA	TGTGCCAGCAGCTTAGTTGCAGGGCCTCGAGATACGCAGTATTTT	CASSLVAGPRDTQYF
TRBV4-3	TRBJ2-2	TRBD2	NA	TGCGCCAGCAGCCCACTAGCGGGAGGGGTGACCGGGGAGCTGTTTTTT	CASSPLAGGVTGELFF
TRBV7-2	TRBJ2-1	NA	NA	TGTGCCAGCAGCTTAGGACACAGGTCCGGCTCCTACAATGAGCAGTTCTTC	CASSLGHRSGSYNEQFF
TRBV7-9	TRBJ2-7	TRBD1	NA	TGTGCCAGCAGCTCCCGGGACAGCTCCTACGAGCAGTACTTC	CASSSRDSSYEQYF
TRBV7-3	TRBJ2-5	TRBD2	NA	TGTGCCAGCAGCTTAGGACTGCGGGAGCCCCCAGAGACCCAGTACTTC	CASSLGLREPPETQYF
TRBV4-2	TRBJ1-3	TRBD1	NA	TGTGCCAGCAGCCAATCCGGGACAGGGGGCCGCACTGGAAACACCATATATTTT	CASSQSGTGGRTGNTIYF
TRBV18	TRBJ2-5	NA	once	TGTGCCAGCTCACCAAGTTCGGGAGAGACCCAGTACTTC	CASSPSSGETQYF
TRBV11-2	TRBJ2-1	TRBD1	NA	TGTGCCAGCAGCCACCCACAGGGGGGTGACAATGAGCAGTTCTTC	CASSHPQGGDNEQFF
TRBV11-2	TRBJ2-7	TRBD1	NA	TGTGCCAGCAGCGAACGACAGGGGGCGTACGAGCAGTACTTC	CASSERQGAYEQYF
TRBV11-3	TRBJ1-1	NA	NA	TGTGCCAGCAGCTTAGACCCCAGGGTGTATAAAGGGACTGAAGCTTTCTTT	CASSLDPRVYKGTEAFF
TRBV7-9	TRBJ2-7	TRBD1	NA	TGTGCCAGCAGCCCGGACAGGGGTATTTTCTACGAGCAGTACTTC	CASSPDRGIFYEQYF
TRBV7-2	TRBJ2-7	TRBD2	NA	TGTGCCAGCACCCGAACCGGGACTAGCGGGCGGAGCTCCTACGAGCAGTACTTC	CASTRTGTSGRSSYEQYF
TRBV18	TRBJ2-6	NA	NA	TGTGCCAGCTCAGGAGGGGCGCCTGGGGCCAACGTCCTGACTTTC	CASSGGAPGANVLTF
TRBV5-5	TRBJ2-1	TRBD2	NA	TGTGCCAGCAGCTCGACTAGCGATGAGCAGTTCTTC	CASSSTSDEQFF
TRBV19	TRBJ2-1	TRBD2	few	TGTGCCAGTACTCTCCAGCGGGGGGGCCCGAGAAATGAGCAGTTCTTC	CASTLQRGGPRNEQFF
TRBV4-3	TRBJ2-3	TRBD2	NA	TGCGCCAGCAGCCAAGGGGGACTACGCACAGATACGCAGTATTTT	CASSQGGLRTDTQYF
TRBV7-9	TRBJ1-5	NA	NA	TGTGCCAGCAGCTTAGATCCTTACGACAGGTTTAGCAATCAGCCCCAGCATTTT	CASSLDPYDRFSNQPQHF
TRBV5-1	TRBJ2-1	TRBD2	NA	TGCGCCAGCAGCTTGAGCGGGACCCACCTCAATGAGCAGTTCTTC	CASSLSGTHLNEQFF
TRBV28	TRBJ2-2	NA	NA	TGTGCCAGCAGTTTTTCAGGGGGGTGGGCCGGGGAGCTGTTTTTT	CASSFSGGWAGELFF
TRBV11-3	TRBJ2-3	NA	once	TGTGCCAGCAGCCCCCGGGGGAGCACAGATACGCAGTATTTT	CASSPRGSTDTQYF